The rows below give T cell receptor beta chains drawn from one sample of a study of spatial heterogeneity in lung cancer. TCRdb fed the 5' RACE reads into MiXCR, producing one record per CDR3 protein. This repertoire shows about 14,000 distinct CDR3 sequences, approximately 4.5% found once; its top ten account for around 18%. The specimen comprised lung tumor tissue, sampled at surgery. These receptors all stem from a female donor with early-stage non-small cell lung cancer. Each CDR3 is given with its conserved first and last residue. The order of the fields is J gene, V gene, CDR3 protein.

>TRBJ2-1|TRBV3-1
CASCRGIPTFYNEQFF
>TRBJ2-7|TRBV18
CASSPGQGRDEQYF
>TRBJ1-4|TRBV12-3/TRBV12-4
CASRPSATNEKLFF
>TRBJ1-2|TRBV4-3
CASSQPPGQGNIRGLNGYTF
>TRBJ2-1|TRBV6-5
CASSPTGVYGNEQFF
>TRBJ1-1|TRBV7-9
CASSLDHDRGYTEAFF
>TRBJ2-7|TRBV27
CASSPGTGQSSYEQYF
>TRBJ2-1|TRBV20-1
CSASFGGPYNEQFF
>TRBJ1-1|TRBV29-1
CSSAWGQGEDF
>TRBJ2-3|TRBV14
CASRGAGTDTQYF
>TRBJ2-3|TRBV10-3
CAISEGLAGRTDTQYF
>TRBJ2-5|TRBV18
CASSASSTNQETQYF
>TRBJ2-2|TRBV9
CASSAGQGLNTGELFF
>TRBJ2-5|TRBV21-1
CASSRGQSGPPTEGQYF
>TRBJ1-1|TRBV7-2
CASSLRQRTEAFF
>TRBJ2-5|TRBV2
CAMWGLAGDPYQETQYF
>TRBJ1-1|TRBV20-1
CSAPPEFTEAFF
>TRBJ1-1|TRBV10-2
CATSGRDTEAFF
>TRBJ2-3|TRBV7-3
CASSLTKNPPTDTQYF
>TRBJ2-5|TRBV9
CASSVGVKTSGETQYF
>TRBJ2-5|TRBV12-3/TRBV12-4
CASRETEKTQYF
>TRBJ1-2|TRBV7-9
CASSLLPNYGYTF
>TRBJ1-6|TRBV20-1
CSASRTGTENSPLHF
>TRBJ2-4|TRBV20-1
CSAIPEIPSYVIQYF
>TRBJ1-3|TRBV4-1
CASSQVNTAGNTIYF
>TRBJ2-7|TRBV7-8
CASSKDRHSYEQYF
>TRBJ2-2|TRBV20-1
CSARERGIGTGELFF
>TRBJ2-5|TRBV20-1
CSARDLQGRETQYF
>TRBJ1-5|TRBV28
CASSSPGPGSNQPQHF
>TRBJ2-1|TRBV7-8
CASSQIGTSGGAYNEQFF
>TRBJ2-3|TRBV5-8
CASSLKGGVGTDTQYF
>TRBJ1-2|TRBV15
CATSTGTWWGYTF
>TRBJ2-6|TRBV6-2/TRBV6-3
CASSWGQGRSGANVLTF
>TRBJ2-7|TRBV11-2
CASSTDLGLAASYEQYF